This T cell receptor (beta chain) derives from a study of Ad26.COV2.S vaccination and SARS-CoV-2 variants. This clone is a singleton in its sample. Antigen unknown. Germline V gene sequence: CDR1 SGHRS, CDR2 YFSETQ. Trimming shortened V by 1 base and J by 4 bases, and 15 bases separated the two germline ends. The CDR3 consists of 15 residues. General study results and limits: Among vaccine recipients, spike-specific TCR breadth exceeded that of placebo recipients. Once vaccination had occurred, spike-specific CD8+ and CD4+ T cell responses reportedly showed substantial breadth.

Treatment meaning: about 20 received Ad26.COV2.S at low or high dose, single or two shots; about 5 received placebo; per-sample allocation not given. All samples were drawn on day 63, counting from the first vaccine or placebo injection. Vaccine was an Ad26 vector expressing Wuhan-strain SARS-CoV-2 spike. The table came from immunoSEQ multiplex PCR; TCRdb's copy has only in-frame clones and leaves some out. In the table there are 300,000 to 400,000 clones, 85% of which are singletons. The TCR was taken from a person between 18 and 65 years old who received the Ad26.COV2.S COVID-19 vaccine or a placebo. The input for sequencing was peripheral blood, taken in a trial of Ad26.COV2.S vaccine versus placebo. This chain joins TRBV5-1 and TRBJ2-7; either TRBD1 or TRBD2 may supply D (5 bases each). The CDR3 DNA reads TGCGCCAGCAGCTTGCTGGGGACCCCGCTTTACGAGCAGTACTTC. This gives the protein CASSLLGTPLYEQYF.